This T cell receptor (beta chain) came from a study of blood T cell repertoires in COVID-19. Data came from immunoSEQ multiplex PCR; TCRdb stores just in-frame clones and leaves some out. The repertoire consists of around 400,000 clones, with around 92% occurring once and the leading ten covering about 1.7%. V was pared by 7 bases and J by 6 bases, with 7 bases of the junction left unmatched. The CDR3 sequence is 14 residues long. Germline CDR1 is KGHDR and CDR2 is SFDVKD. Sequencing was carried out using PBMCs or T cells enriched from blood (not recorded which). The TCR comes from a woman aged 25 to 39 who had recovered from COVID-19. The rearrangement links TRBV24-1 to TRBJ2-2; 7 positions match TRBD1. The CDR3 protein is CATSPFGQAGELFF. CDR3 sequence (DNA): TGTGCCACCAGCCCATTCGGACAGGCCGGGGAGCTGTTTTTT.